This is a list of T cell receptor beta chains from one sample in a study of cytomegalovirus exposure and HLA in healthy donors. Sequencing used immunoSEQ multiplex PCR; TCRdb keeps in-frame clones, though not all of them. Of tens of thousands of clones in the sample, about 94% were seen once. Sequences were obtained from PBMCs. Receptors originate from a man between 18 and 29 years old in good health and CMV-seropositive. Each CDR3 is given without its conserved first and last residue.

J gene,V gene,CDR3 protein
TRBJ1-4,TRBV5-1,ASSLGIQGAGEKLF
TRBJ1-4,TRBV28,ASMGNRQGPEKLF
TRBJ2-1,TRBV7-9,ASSLAGGPGNEQF
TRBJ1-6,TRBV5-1,ASSRDRANSPLH
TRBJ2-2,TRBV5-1,ASSLVLLGLGELF
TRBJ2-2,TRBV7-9,ASSLQGADGELF
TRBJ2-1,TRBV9,ASSPGGRSYNEQF
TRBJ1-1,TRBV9,ASSPHSGTEAF
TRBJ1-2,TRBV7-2,ASSYVGLSYGYT
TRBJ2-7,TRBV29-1,SGGGGLPYEQY
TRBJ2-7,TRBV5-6,ASSSGQVLYEQY
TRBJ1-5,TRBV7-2,ASSFSGNQPQH
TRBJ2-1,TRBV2,ASSEDPPGGYNEQF
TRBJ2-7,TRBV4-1,ASSQVAGVSYEQY
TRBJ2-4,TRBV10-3,AISSSTGAKNIQY
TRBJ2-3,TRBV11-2,ASSLRTSVPSTDTQY
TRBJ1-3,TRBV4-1,ASSRGGVVYSGNTIY
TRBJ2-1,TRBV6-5,ASSSGLAGGRNEQF
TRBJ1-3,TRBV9,ASPQGNTIY
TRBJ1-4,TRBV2,ASRDRTGTSELF
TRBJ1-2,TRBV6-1,ATWEGRNGYT
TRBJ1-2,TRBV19,ASSTGTDLSNYGYT
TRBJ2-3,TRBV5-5,ASSSPGQGSRTQY
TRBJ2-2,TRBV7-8,AGDQDYGELF
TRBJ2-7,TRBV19,ASSLTSGSYEQY
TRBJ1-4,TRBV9,ASSPGDPKKLF
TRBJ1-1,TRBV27,ASSLRHQNTEAF
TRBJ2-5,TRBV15,ATSNRYQETQY
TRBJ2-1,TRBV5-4,ASSLAGLHRGNEQF
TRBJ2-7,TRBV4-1,ASSQDPSGRGYEQY
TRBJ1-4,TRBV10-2,ASSETPWDRIRSGGEKLF
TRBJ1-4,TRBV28,ASSLDSSATNEKLF
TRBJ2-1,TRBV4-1,ASSLGPGQGTHEQF
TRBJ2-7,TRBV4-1,ASSQDFQRGAYEQY
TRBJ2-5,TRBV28,ASSSTGGFLETQY
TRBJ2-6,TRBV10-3,ATGTGSVGANVLT
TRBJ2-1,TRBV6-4,ASSESSGTSNNEQF
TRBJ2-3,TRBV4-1,ASSQVGRIGVTDTQY
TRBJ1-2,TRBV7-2,ASNRVSANYGYT
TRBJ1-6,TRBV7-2,ASSTQNSPLH
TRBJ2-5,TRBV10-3,AISEPKTGTKETQY
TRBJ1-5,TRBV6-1,ASSPTVDQPQH